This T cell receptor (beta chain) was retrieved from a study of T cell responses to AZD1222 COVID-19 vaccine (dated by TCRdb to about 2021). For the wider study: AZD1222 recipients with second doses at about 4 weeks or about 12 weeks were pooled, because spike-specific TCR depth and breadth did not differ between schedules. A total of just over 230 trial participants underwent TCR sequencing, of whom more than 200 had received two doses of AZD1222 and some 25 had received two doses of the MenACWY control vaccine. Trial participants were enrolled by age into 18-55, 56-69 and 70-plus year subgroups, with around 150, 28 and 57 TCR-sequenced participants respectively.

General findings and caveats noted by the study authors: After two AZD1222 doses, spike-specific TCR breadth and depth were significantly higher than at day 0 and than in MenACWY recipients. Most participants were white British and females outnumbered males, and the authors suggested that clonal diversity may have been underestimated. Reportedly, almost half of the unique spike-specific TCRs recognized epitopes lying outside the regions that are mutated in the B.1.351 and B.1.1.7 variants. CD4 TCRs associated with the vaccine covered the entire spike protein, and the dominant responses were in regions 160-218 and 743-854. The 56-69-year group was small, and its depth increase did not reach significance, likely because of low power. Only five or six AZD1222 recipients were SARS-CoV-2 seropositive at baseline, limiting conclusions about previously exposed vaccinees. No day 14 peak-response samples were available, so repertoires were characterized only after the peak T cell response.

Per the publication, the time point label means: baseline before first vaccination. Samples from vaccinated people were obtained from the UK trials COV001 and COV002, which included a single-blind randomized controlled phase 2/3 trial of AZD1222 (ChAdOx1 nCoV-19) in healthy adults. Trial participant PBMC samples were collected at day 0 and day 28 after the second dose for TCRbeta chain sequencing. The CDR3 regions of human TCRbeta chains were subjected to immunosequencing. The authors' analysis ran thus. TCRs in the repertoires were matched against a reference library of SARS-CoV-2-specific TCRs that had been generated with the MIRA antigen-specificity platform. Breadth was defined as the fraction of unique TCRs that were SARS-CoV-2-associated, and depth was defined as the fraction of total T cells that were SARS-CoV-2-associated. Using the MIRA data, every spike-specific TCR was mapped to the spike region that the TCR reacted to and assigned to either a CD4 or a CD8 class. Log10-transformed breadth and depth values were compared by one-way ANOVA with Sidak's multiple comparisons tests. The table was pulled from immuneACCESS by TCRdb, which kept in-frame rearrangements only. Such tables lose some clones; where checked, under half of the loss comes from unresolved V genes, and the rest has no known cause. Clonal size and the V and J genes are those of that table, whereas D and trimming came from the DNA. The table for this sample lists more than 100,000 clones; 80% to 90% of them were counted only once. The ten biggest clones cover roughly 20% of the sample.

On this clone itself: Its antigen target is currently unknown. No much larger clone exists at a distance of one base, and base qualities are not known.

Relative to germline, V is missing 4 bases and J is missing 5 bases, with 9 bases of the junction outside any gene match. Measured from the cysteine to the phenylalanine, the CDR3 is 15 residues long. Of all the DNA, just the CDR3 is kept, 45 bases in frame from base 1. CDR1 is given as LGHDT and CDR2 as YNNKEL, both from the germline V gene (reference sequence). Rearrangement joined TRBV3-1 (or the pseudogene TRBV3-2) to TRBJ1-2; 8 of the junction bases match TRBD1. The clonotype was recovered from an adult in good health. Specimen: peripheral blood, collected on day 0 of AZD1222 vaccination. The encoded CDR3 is CASSLAGQAVYGYTF. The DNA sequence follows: TGTGCCAGCAGCCTCGCGGGACAGGCCGTTTATGGCTACACCTTC.